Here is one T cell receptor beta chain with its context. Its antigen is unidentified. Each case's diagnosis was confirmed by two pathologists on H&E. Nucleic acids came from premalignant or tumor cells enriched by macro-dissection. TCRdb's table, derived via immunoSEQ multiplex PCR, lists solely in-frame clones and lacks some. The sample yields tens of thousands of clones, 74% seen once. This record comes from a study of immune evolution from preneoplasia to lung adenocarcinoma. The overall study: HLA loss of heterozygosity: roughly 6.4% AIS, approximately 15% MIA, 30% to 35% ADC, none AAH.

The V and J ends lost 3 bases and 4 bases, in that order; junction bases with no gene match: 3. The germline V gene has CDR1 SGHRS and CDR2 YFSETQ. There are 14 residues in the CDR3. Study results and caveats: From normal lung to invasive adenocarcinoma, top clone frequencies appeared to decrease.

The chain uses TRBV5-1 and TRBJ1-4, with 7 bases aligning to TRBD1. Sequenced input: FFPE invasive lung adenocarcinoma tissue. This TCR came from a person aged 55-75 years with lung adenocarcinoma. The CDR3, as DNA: TGCGCCAGCAGCTCGACAGGGTATAATGAAAAACTGTTTTTT. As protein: CASSSTGYNEKLFF.